This T cell receptor beta chain was sequenced in a study of neurological immune-mediated disorders. Looked up from germline, CDR1 is SGDLS and CDR2 is YYNGEE. V shed 3 bases and J shed 0 bases, with 9 bases lying between them. This CDR3 has 15 amino acids. TCRdb re-analysed the 5' RACE reads in MiXCR, keeping a single row per CDR3 protein. The repertoire holds some 46,000 distinct CDR3 sequences, with around 4.3% as singletons. Overall study findings and caveats: Among expanded clones, no CDR3 amino acid sequences were shared across subjects, a pattern suggesting private repertoires in all groups.

At least ten counts were recorded for this clonotype. Its antigen is undetermined. The sequencing input was PBMCs. The chain joins TRBV9 to TRBJ2-2; tentatively, D is TRBD1 (6 bases). The receptor's source is a woman aged 60-75 years with multiple sclerosis. DNA of the CDR3: TGTGCCAGCAGCGACGGGACATCGAACACCGGGGAGCTGTTTTTT. It codes for CASSDGTSNTGELFF.